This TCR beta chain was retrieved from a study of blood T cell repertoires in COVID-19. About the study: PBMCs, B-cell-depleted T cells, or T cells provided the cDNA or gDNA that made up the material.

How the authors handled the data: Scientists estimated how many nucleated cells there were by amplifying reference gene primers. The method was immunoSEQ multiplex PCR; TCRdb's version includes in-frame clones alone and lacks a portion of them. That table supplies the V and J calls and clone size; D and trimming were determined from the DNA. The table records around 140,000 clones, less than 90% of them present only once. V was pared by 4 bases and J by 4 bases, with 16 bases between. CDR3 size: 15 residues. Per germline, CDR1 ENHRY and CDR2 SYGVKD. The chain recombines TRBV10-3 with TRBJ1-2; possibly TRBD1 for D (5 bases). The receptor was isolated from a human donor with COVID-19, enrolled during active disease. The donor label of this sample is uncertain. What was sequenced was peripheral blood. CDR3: CAISVGLGLIYGYTF. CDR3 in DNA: TGTGCCATCAGTGTGGGCCTGGGACTGATCTATGGCTACACCTTC.